One and the same sample provided the 14 T cell receptor beta chains below, sequenced in a study of glioma-infiltrating T cells. The iRepertoire nested amplicon-rescue multiplex PCR amplified TCR alpha and beta CDR3s from RNA. A single record per CDR3 protein comes from TCRdb applying MiXCR to the multiplex PCR reads. The sample lists approximately 89,000 distinct CDR3 sequences; about 25% were seen once. The sample was glioma tissue, nonneoplastic brain tissue, or PBMCs (not recorded which). These receptors originate from a human donor with low-grade glioma or glioblastoma, undergoing nonglioma brain surgery, or in good health (not recorded which).

J is TRBJ2-7 and V is TRBV2, with no clear D. V lost 7 bases to trimming and J lost 4 bases, with 14 bases between them. This CDR3 spans 13 amino acids. Germline CDR1 reads SNHLY; CDR2 reads FYNNEI. CDR3 residues: CASNRELDYEQYF. DNA of the CDR3: TGTGCCAGCAACCGAGAGTTGGATTACGAGCAGTACTTC.

About this clonotype itself: It is likely a read error, because the conserved phenylalanine at the end of the CDR3 is missing. V usage is TRBV20-1 and J usage is TRBJ2-1, with TRBD2 matching over 11 bases. CDR3 length: 14 amino acids. Germline CDR1 DFQATT, CDR2 SNEGSKA (reference sequence). V was clipped by 1 base and J by 7 bases; unmatched bases: 3. CDR3 amino acids: CSARGSGGVNEQFY. The CDR3, as DNA: TGCAGTGCTAGAGGTAGCGGGGGGGTAAATGAGCAGTTCTAC.

Note on this clonotype: This may stem from a read error, because a much larger clone lies one nucleotide away. The genes are TRBV3-1 and TRBJ2-2, with D hard to call. The CDR3 loop spans 13 amino acids. The germline V gene has CDR1 LGHDT and CDR2 YNNKEL (reference sequence). CDR3 nucleotides: TGTGTCAGCAGCCAACGTAACACCGGGGAGCTGTTTTTT. Encoded protein: CVSSQRNTGELFF.

This chain uses TRBV28 with TRBJ2-7, with D possibly matching TRBD2 (5 bases). Looked up from germline, CDR1 is MDHEN and CDR2 is SYDVKM. The CDR3 has 12 amino acids. The CDR3 here is CVSERNSYEQYF. CDR3 in DNA: TGTGTTAGCGAAAGGAACTCCTACGAGCAGTACTTC.

This clonotype was observed at least ten times. This chain connects TRBV7-2 to TRBJ1-5; possibly TRBD1 for D (5 bases). Trimming cost V 5 bases and J 4 bases, with 12 bases left between them. This CDR3 comprises 14 residues. Germline CDR1 and CDR2: SGHTA and FQGNSA. CDR3 amino acids: CASSVRDGNQPQHF. The CDR3 DNA is TGTGCCAGCAGCGTCCGGGACGGTAATCAGCCCCAGCATTTT.

The chain employs TRBV7-2 and TRBJ2-3, with TRBD2 matching 7 bases. J lost 5 bases, V lost 2 bases, and 22 bases had no gene match. CDR3 length: 20 residues. Germline V lookup: CDR1 SGHTA, CDR2 FQGNSA. This CDR3 is CASSLMPWTRGEGHKDTQYF. The DNA of the CDR3 is TGTGCCAGCAGCTTAATGCCGTGGACTAGGGGAGAGGGGCACAAAGATACGCAGTATTTT.

There are many counts of this clonotype. The chain is built from TRBV20-1 and TRBJ1-1; no clear D. Trimming cost V 5 bases and J 1 base, with 17 bases left between them. CDR1 DFQATT and CDR2 SNEGSKA come from the germline V gene (reference sequence). CDR3 length: 15 residues. In DNA, the CDR3 is TGCAGTGCTCTGGGGTCCCCCGGGAAGAACACTGAAGCTTTCTTT. It translates to CSALGSPGKNTEAFF.

This clonotype was picked up many times. The chain couples TRBV3-1 to TRBJ2-3; D might be TRBD2 (5 bases). The CDR3 consists of 14 residues. Germline V gene data show CDR1 as LGHDT and CDR2 as YNNKEL (reference sequence). The ends were cut back, 0 bases at V and 5 bases at J, with 9 bases in the middle. The CDR3 DNA reads TGTGCCAGCAGCCAAGATCTAGCCAGAGATACGCAGTATTTT. Its protein product is CASSQDLARDTQYF.

About this clonotype: A much more abundant neighbour one base away suggests this may be a read error. Since no conserved phenylalanine or tryptophan closes the CDR3, a read error is the likely cause. The chain couples TRBV2 to TRBJ1-2; D call uncertain. Trimming took 4 bases from V and 0 from J, leaving 15 bases between them. This CDR3 spans 16 amino acids. Looked up from germline, CDR1 is SNHLY and CDR2 is FYNNEI. Here the CDR3 DNA reads TGTGCCAGCAGTGGGCCCGGAACGGTTGCTAACTATGGCTACACCTTA. Amino acid sequence: CASSGPGTVANYGYTL.

For this clonotype: The junction departs from germline at one end; a sequencing error may be responsible. The chain combines TRBV20-1 with TRBJ1-3; D is possibly TRBD1 (5 bases). The CDR3 consists of 16 residues. CDR1 is DFQATT, CDR2 SNEGSKA, per germline (reference sequence). This chain's CDR3 is CSASGARGLAGNIIYF. In nucleotides, the CDR3 is TGCAGTGCTAGCGGGGCCCGGGGACTCGCTGGAAACATCATATATTTT.

This clonotype was counted many times. The chain carries TRBV18 and TRBJ2-5; maybe TRBD2 (7 bases). There are 14 residues in the CDR3. The germline V gene encodes CDR1 KGHSH and CDR2 LQKENI. Deletions cut 2 bases from V and 4 bases from J, with 11 bases between. The CDR3 here is CASSPKGGGETQYF. The CDR3 nucleotides read TGTGCCAGCTCACCAAAGGGAGGGGGAGAGACCCAGTACTTC. The full variable domain, its missing parts supplied by reference TRBV18 and TRBJ2-5, is NAGVMQNPRHLVRRRGQEARLRCSPMKGHSHVYWYRQLPEEGLKFMVYLQKENIIDESGMPKERFSAEFPKEGPSILRIQQVVRGDSAAYFCASSPKGGGETQYFGPGTRLLVL.

To note about this clonotype: This may stem from a read error, because a much larger clone lies one nucleotide away. The chain has TRBV4-1 and TRBJ2-7, with 13 bases lining up with TRBD2. Looked up from germline, CDR1 is MGHRA and CDR2 is YSYEKL. The length of the CDR3 is 17 residues. J was trimmed by 2 bases and V by 6 bases; bases with no gene match: 10. In nucleotides, the CDR3 is TGCGCCAGCAGACGCCTACTAGCGGGAGGGATCCCCTACGAGCAGTACTTC. Translating it yields CASRRLLAGGIPYEQYF.

V gene TRBV20-1 combines with J gene TRBJ2-3; D is possibly TRBD2 (5 bases). The CDR3 has 14 residues. The V gene lost 5 bases and the J gene lost 1 base, with 13 bases spanning the gap. The germline V gene has CDR1 DFQATT and CDR2 SNEGSKA (reference sequence). CDR3 in amino acids: CSAARDRGTDTQYF. The CDR3 nucleotides are TGCAGTGCTGCGAGGGATAGAGGCACAGATACGCAGTATTTT.

A note on this clonotype: Just one base apart from a much larger clone, this may be a read error. The chain is built from TRBV12-3 or TRBV12-4 and TRBJ2-3; the D is unclear. The CDR3 loop spans 14 amino acids. V lost 3 bases to trimming and J lost 2 bases, with 9 bases between them. The CDR3 loop reads CASSLKRITDTQYF. In nucleotides, the CDR3 is TGTGCCAGCAGTTTGAAAAGGATCACAGATACGCAGTATTTT.